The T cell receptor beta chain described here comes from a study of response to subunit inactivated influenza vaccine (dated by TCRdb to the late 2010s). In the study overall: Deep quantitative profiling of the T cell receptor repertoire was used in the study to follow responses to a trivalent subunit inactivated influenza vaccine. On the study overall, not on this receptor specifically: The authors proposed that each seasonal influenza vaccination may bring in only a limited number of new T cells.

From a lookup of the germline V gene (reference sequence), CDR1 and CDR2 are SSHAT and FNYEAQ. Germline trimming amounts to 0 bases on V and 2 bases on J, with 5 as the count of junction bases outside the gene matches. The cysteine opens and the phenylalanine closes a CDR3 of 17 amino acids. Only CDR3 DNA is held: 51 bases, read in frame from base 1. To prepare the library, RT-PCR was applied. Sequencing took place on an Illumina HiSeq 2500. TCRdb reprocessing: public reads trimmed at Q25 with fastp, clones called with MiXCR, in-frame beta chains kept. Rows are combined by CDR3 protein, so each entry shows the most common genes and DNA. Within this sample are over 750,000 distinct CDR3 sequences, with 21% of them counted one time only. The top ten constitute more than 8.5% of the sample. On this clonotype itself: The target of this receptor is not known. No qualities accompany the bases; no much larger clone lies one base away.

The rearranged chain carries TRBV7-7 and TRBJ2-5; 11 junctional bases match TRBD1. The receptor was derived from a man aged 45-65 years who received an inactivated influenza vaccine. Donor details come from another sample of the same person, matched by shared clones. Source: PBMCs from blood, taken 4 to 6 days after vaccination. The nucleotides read TGTGCCAGCAGCTTAGCTAGGGGGACAGGGGGACAAGAGACCCAGTACTTC. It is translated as CASSLARGTGGQETQYF.